A selection of T cell receptor beta chains follows, all from one sample in a study of cytomegalovirus exposure and HLA in healthy donors. The data were produced by immunoSEQ multiplex PCR, yet TCRdb's version contains in-frame clones alone and is incomplete. The sample has some 170,000 clones, about three quarters seen once. Sequencing was carried out using PBMCs. Receptors originate from a man in his forties or fifties in good health and CMV-seropositive. CDR3s include the opening cysteine and the closing phenylalanine or tryptophan. D genes are given only for firm matches. Clone sizes are given selectively: once, few, many, or a class where the clone is expanded.

J gene: TRBJ1-1
D gene: -
V gene: TRBV2
clone size: -
CDR3 protein: CASSTGPQAFF
CDR3 DNA: TGTGCCAGCAGCACAGGTCCCCAAGCTTTCTTT

J gene: TRBJ1-2
D gene: -
V gene: TRBV30
clone size: -
CDR3 protein: CAWSVNILGYTF
CDR3 DNA: TGTGCCTGGAGTGTAAACATCTTGGGCTACACCTTC

J gene: TRBJ2-7
D gene: -
V gene: TRBV10-2
clone size: -
CDR3 protein: CASSRTGISYEQYF
CDR3 DNA: TGCGCCAGCAGCCGTACAGGGATCTCCTACGAGCAGTACTTC

J gene: TRBJ1-5
D gene: TRBD1
V gene: TRBV28
clone size: few
CDR3 protein: CASITGAGQPQHF
CDR3 DNA: TGTGCCAGCATTACAGGGGCGGGTCAGCCCCAGCATTTT

J gene: TRBJ2-7
D gene: TRBD1
V gene: TRBV5-6
clone size: -
CDR3 protein: CASSLGDRRTHF
CDR3 DNA: TGTGCCAGCAGCTTGGGGGACAGGAGGACTCACTTC

J gene: TRBJ2-5
D gene: -
V gene: TRBV5-1
clone size: -
CDR3 protein: CASSLGGGETQYF
CDR3 DNA: TGCGCCAGCAGCCTGGGGGGCGGCGAGACCCAGTACTTC

J gene: TRBJ1-6
D gene: TRBD1
V gene: TRBV5-1
clone size: -
CDR3 protein: CASSLSIRGQGDSPLHF
CDR3 DNA: TGCGCCAGCAGCTTGTCGATCAGGGGACAGGGAGATTCACCCCTCCACTTT

J gene: TRBJ2-2
D gene: -
V gene: TRBV6-1
clone size: once
CDR3 protein: CASSDLAGTGELFF
CDR3 DNA: TGTGCCAGCAGTGATCTGGCGGGCACCGGGGAGCTGTTTTTT

J gene: TRBJ2-2
D gene: -
V gene: TRBV5-4
clone size: -
CDR3 protein: CASRREAPGELFF
CDR3 DNA: TGTGCCAGCCGACGTGAGGCGCCCGGGGAGCTGTTTTTT

J gene: TRBJ1-2
D gene: -
V gene: TRBV9
clone size: -
CDR3 protein: CASSPRLQLANYGYTF
CDR3 DNA: TGTGCCAGCAGCCCGCGACTGCAGCTAGCTAACTATGGCTACACCTTC

J gene: TRBJ2-1
D gene: TRBD2
V gene: TRBV19
clone size: -
CDR3 protein: CASSTGSGRVYNEQFF
CDR3 DNA: TGTGCCAGTAGTACCGGTAGCGGGAGGGTCTACAATGAGCAGTTCTTC

J gene: TRBJ2-3
D gene: -
V gene: TRBV27
clone size: -
CDR3 protein: CASTPRQGGADTQYF
CDR3 DNA: TGTGCCAGCACCCCAAGACAGGGAGGAGCAGATACGCAGTATTTT

J gene: TRBJ2-7
D gene: -
V gene: TRBV20-1
clone size: -
CDR3 protein: CSARTNYEQYF
CDR3 DNA: TGCAGTGCTAGAACAAACTACGAGCAGTACTTC

J gene: TRBJ2-7
D gene: TRBD1
V gene: TRBV27
clone size: -
CDR3 protein: CASSLLTPGQGTSYEQYF
CDR3 DNA: TGTGCCAGCAGTTTGTTAACCCCGGGACAGGGGACTTCCTACGAGCAGTACTTC

J gene: TRBJ1-4
D gene: TRBD1
V gene: TRBV15
clone size: -
CDR3 protein: CATRLGQGIEKLFF
CDR3 DNA: TGTGCCACCAGGTTGGGACAGGGTATAGAAAAACTGTTTTTT

J gene: TRBJ1-1
D gene: -
V gene: TRBV30
clone size: -
CDR3 protein: CALMGGNTEAFF
CDR3 DNA: TGTGCCTTGATGGGGGGGAACACTGAAGCTTTCTTT

J gene: TRBJ2-5
D gene: TRBD2
V gene: TRBV7-2
clone size: -
CDR3 protein: CASSLSQAGGRTETQYF
CDR3 DNA: TGTGCCAGCAGCTTATCCCAAGCGGGCGGGAGAACTGAGACCCAGTACTTC

J gene: TRBJ2-2
D gene: -
V gene: TRBV10-1
clone size: few
CDR3 protein: CASSEGRLNTGELFF
CDR3 DNA: TGCGCCAGCAGTGAGGGCAGGTTGAACACCGGGGAGCTGTTTTTT

J gene: TRBJ2-1
D gene: TRBD2
V gene: TRBV18
clone size: -
CDR3 protein: CASSPGTSGINEQFF
CDR3 DNA: TGTGCCAGCTCACCCGGGACTAGCGGGATTAATGAGCAGTTCTTC

J gene: TRBJ1-1
D gene: TRBD1
V gene: TRBV11-3
clone size: -
CDR3 protein: CASSFLTGDRTEAFF
CDR3 DNA: TGTGCCAGCAGCTTCCTAACAGGGGATAGGACTGAAGCTTTCTTT

J gene: TRBJ1-1
D gene: -
V gene: TRBV29-1
clone size: -
CDR3 protein: CSVESRGYTEAFF
CDR3 DNA: TGCAGCGTTGAGAGTCGGGGGTACACTGAAGCTTTCTTT

J gene: TRBJ2-7
D gene: TRBD1
V gene: TRBV27
clone size: -
CDR3 protein: CASSLWGQGSEQYF
CDR3 DNA: TGTGCCAGCAGTTTGTGGGGACAGGGAAGCGAGCAGTACTTC

J gene: TRBJ2-5
D gene: -
V gene: TRBV11-2
clone size: -
CDR3 protein: CASSLAAPGGQETQYF
CDR3 DNA: TGTGCCAGCAGCTTAGCGGCGCCTGGGGGGCAAGAGACCCAGTACTTC

J gene: TRBJ1-1
D gene: -
V gene: TRBV5-1
clone size: -
CDR3 protein: CASSLGQGSMNTEAFF
CDR3 DNA: TGCGCCAGCAGCTTGGGGCAGGGCAGCATGAACACTGAAGCTTTCTTT

J gene: TRBJ2-3
D gene: -
V gene: TRBV10-3
clone size: -
CDR3 protein: CAISAWGLPGGTDTQYF
CDR3 DNA: TGTGCCATCAGTGCATGGGGACTGCCTGGGGGCACAGATACGCAGTATTTT

J gene: TRBJ1-2
D gene: -
V gene: TRBV18
clone size: -
CDR3 protein: CASSPGEGYTF
CDR3 DNA: TGTGCCAGCTCCCCGGGGGAAGGCTACACCTTC

J gene: TRBJ1-3
D gene: TRBD1
V gene: TRBV29-1
clone size: -
CDR3 protein: CSVVLGGQGSGNTIYF
CDR3 DNA: TGCAGCGTTGTACTGGGGGGACAGGGGAGCGGAAACACCATATATTTT

J gene: TRBJ2-3
D gene: TRBD1
V gene: TRBV5-4
clone size: -
CDR3 protein: CASSLTFGQGYTDTQYF
CDR3 DNA: TGTGCCAGCAGCTTGACCTTTGGACAGGGCTACACAGATACGCAGTATTTT

J gene: TRBJ2-1
D gene: TRBD2
V gene: TRBV28
clone size: -
CDR3 protein: CASSSTGTTRNEQFF
CDR3 DNA: TGTGCCAGCAGTTCAACCGGGACTACTCGCAATGAGCAGTTCTTC

J gene: TRBJ2-2
D gene: -
V gene: TRBV9
clone size: -
CDR3 protein: CASSVDGSGELFF
CDR3 DNA: TGTGCCAGCAGCGTAGATGGTAGCGGGGAGCTGTTTTTT

J gene: TRBJ1-1
D gene: -
V gene: TRBV6-5
clone size: -
CDR3 protein: CASSYTNSNTEAFF
CDR3 DNA: TGTGCCAGCAGTTACACTAATTCTAACACTGAAGCTTTCTTT

J gene: TRBJ2-3
D gene: -
V gene: TRBV7-3
clone size: -
CDR3 protein: CASSLQGTTDTQYF
CDR3 DNA: TGTGCCAGCAGCTTACAGGGAACCACAGATACGCAGTATTTT

J gene: TRBJ2-5
D gene: -
V gene: TRBV11-3
clone size: -
CDR3 protein: CASSPQGGAGETQYF
CDR3 DNA: TGTGCCAGCAGCCCCCAAGGGGGGGCTGGGGAGACCCAGTACTTC

J gene: TRBJ1-2
D gene: -
V gene: TRBV4-1
clone size: -
CDR3 protein: CASSSWTDNYGYTF
CDR3 DNA: TGCGCCAGCAGCTCCTGGACAGATAACTATGGCTACACCTTC

J gene: TRBJ2-1
D gene: TRBD2
V gene: TRBV7-8
clone size: -
CDR3 protein: CASSSLAGGNEQFF
CDR3 DNA: TGTGCCAGCAGCTCGTTAGCGGGAGGCAATGAGCAGTTCTTC

J gene: TRBJ2-7
D gene: -
V gene: TRBV9
clone size: -
CDR3 protein: CASSVGRRGSEQYF
CDR3 DNA: TGTGCCAGCAGCGTAGGGAGGCGGGGTAGCGAGCAGTACTTC

J gene: TRBJ1-2
D gene: TRBD1
V gene: TRBV6-1
clone size: -
CDR3 protein: CASSEAGDRGSYTF
CDR3 DNA: TGTGCCAGCAGTGAAGCAGGGGACAGGGGGTCATACACCTTC

J gene: TRBJ2-3
D gene: TRBD2
V gene: TRBV29-1
clone size: -
CDR3 protein: CSVDHTGTSGKTQYF
CDR3 DNA: TGCAGCGTTGATCATACCGGGACTAGCGGGAAGACGCAGTATTTT

J gene: TRBJ2-2
D gene: -
V gene: TRBV27
clone size: -
CDR3 protein: CASSTDSTGRSGELFF
CDR3 DNA: TGTGCCAGCAGTACAGACTCGACAGGGAGGAGCGGGGAGCTGTTTTTT

J gene: TRBJ2-1
D gene: -
V gene: TRBV29-1
clone size: once
CDR3 protein: CSVIRLVGNEQFF
CDR3 DNA: TGCAGCGTTATTAGACTAGTCGGCAATGAGCAGTTCTTC

J gene: TRBJ2-3
D gene: -
V gene: TRBV4-2
clone size: few
CDR3 protein: CASSQGAGLRATDTQYF
CDR3 DNA: TGTGCCAGCAGCCAAGGGGCAGGGCTCCGGGCAACAGATACGCAGTATTTT

J gene: TRBJ2-7
D gene: TRBD1
V gene: TRBV30
clone size: -
CDR3 protein: CACPGDSTYEQYF
CDR3 DNA: TGTGCCTGCCCTGGGGACAGTACCTACGAGCAGTACTTC

J gene: TRBJ2-7
D gene: TRBD1
V gene: TRBV5-1
clone size: -
CDR3 protein: CASSSGTGGPYEQYF
CDR3 DNA: TGCGCCAGCAGCTCCGGGACAGGGGGCCCCTACGAGCAGTACTTC

J gene: TRBJ1-3
D gene: -
V gene: TRBV5-1
clone size: -
CDR3 protein: CASSPDSSGNTIYF
CDR3 DNA: TGCGCCAGCAGCCCCGACAGCTCTGGAAACACCATATATTTT

J gene: TRBJ1-5
D gene: TRBD1
V gene: TRBV28
clone size: -
CDR3 protein: CASRSGQGYNQPQHF
CDR3 DNA: TGTGCCAGCAGATCAGGACAGGGTTATAATCAGCCCCAGCATTTT

J gene: TRBJ1-5
D gene: -
V gene: TRBV5-5
clone size: -
CDR3 protein: CASSELVQGNQPQHF
CDR3 DNA: TGTGCCAGCAGCGAGTTGGTACAGGGAAATCAGCCCCAGCATTTT

J gene: TRBJ1-1
D gene: -
V gene: TRBV11-3
clone size: -
CDR3 protein: CASSLEGLNTEAFF
CDR3 DNA: TGTGCCAGCAGCTTAGAGGGCCTGAACACTGAAGCTTTCTTT

J gene: TRBJ2-7
D gene: TRBD2
V gene: TRBV6-6
clone size: -
CDR3 protein: CASSQPGLAVPYEQYF
CDR3 DNA: TGTGCCAGCAGCCAACCGGGACTAGCGGTTCCCTACGAGCAGTACTTC

J gene: TRBJ1-2
D gene: TRBD1
V gene: TRBV11-3
clone size: few
CDR3 protein: CASSLRQGYGYTF
CDR3 DNA: TGTGCCAGCAGCCTAAGACAGGGGTATGGCTACACCTTC

J gene: TRBJ2-1
D gene: TRBD1
V gene: TRBV28
clone size: -
CDR3 protein: CASSFFGQVNEQFF
CDR3 DNA: TGTGCCAGCAGTTTTTTCGGACAGGTCAATGAGCAGTTCTTC

J gene: TRBJ1-6
D gene: -
V gene: TRBV28
clone size: -
CDR3 protein: CASRADPNSPLHF
CDR3 DNA: TGTGCCAGCAGAGCGGACCCAAATTCACCCCTCCACTTT

J gene: TRBJ2-1
D gene: -
V gene: TRBV5-6
clone size: once
CDR3 protein: CASSFTRNLFF
CDR3 DNA: TGTGCCAGCAGCTTCACGAGAAACCTGTTCTTC

J gene: TRBJ2-5
D gene: TRBD2
V gene: TRBV11-3
clone size: -
CDR3 protein: CASSRGSSGVGYQETQYF
CDR3 DNA: TGTGCCAGCAGCCGAGGTTCCAGCGGGGTGGGGTACCAAGAGACCCAGTACTTC

J gene: TRBJ1-5
D gene: -
V gene: TRBV11-2
clone size: -
CDR3 protein: CASSPGQINQPQHF
CDR3 DNA: TGTGCCAGCAGCCCCGGACAGATCAATCAGCCCCAGCATTTT

J gene: TRBJ1-1
D gene: -
V gene: TRBV5-1
clone size: -
CDR3 protein: CASSPRGITEAFF
CDR3 DNA: TGCGCCAGCAGCCCCAGGGGAATCACTGAAGCTTTCTTT

J gene: TRBJ1-2
D gene: -
V gene: TRBV10-3
clone size: -
CDR3 protein: CAISEAGDYGYTF
CDR3 DNA: TGTGCCATCAGTGAGGCCGGGGACTATGGCTACACCTTC

J gene: TRBJ2-5
D gene: TRBD2
V gene: TRBV28
clone size: -
CDR3 protein: CASSSPAGGRQTQYF
CDR3 DNA: TGTGCCAGCAGTTCCCCAGCGGGAGGGAGACAGACCCAGTACTTC

J gene: TRBJ2-3
D gene: -
V gene: TRBV6-6
clone size: once
CDR3 protein: CASSANTDTQYF
CDR3 DNA: TGTGCCAGCAGCGCTAACACAGATACGCAGTATTTT

J gene: TRBJ2-1
D gene: TRBD2
V gene: TRBV27
clone size: few
CDR3 protein: CASSSWSMGGGEFF
CDR3 DNA: TGTGCCAGCAGTTCCTGGTCTATGGGGGGAGGGGAGTTCTTC